Listed below are T cell receptor beta chains from one sample, sequenced in a study of neurological immune-mediated disorders. MiXCR was run by TCRdb on the 5' RACE reads, yielding one entry per CDR3 protein. In the table there are 70,000 or so distinct CDR3 sequences, 3% to 4% of which are singletons. Material: PBMCs. These TCRs come from a woman in her fifties or sixties with multiple sclerosis. Each CDR3 is given with its conserved first and last residue. The order of the fields is D gene, V gene, J gene, clone size, CDR3 DNA, CDR3 protein. The D gene is left open where the match is weak. Clone sizes are given selectively: once, few, many, or a class where the clone is expanded.

>NA|TRBV5-1|TRBJ1-5|many
TGCGCCAGCAGCTTGGGGGTTAGCAATCAGCCCCAGCATTTT
CASSLGVSNQPQHF
>NA|TRBV6-2/TRBV6-3|TRBJ2-3|many
TGTGCCAGCAGTTCCGGACATGGACGTAGGGCAGATACGCAGTATTTT
CASSSGHGRRADTQYF
>NA|TRBV20-1|TRBJ1-1|many
TGCAGTGCTAAAGCACCGCTAAACACTGAAGCTTTCTTT
CSAKAPLNTEAFF
>TRBD1|TRBV9|TRBJ1-6|many
TGTGCCAGCAGCGTTACGCAGGGGGATTCACCCCTCCACTTT
CASSVTQGDSPLHF
>NA|TRBV12-3/TRBV12-4|TRBJ2-2|many
TGTGCCAGCAGCACTACGGACATCGGGGAGCTGTTTTTT
CASSTTDIGELFF
>NA|TRBV19|TRBJ2-1|many
TGTGCCAGTAGGCCGACCGGGAACAGAGGGAATGAGCAGTTCTTC
CASRPTGNRGNEQFF
>NA|TRBV12-3/TRBV12-4|TRBJ2-1|many
TGTGCCAGCAGTTTACGTTTAACCGCTGGCTCCTACAATGAGCAGTTCTTC
CASSLRLTAGSYNEQFF
>NA|TRBV5-1|TRBJ2-3|many
TGCGCCAGCAGCTCCGGGACCTTAGGGGATACGCAGTATTTT
CASSSGTLGDTQYF
>TRBD2|TRBV20-1|TRBJ2-4|many
TGCAGTGCTCCGCTAAGGACTAGAGGTTTGCATCAGTACTTC
CSAPLRTRGLHQYF
>NA|TRBV12-3/TRBV12-4|TRBJ1-5|many
TGTGCCAGCAGTTTATCCCCAGGGTCTAATCAGCCCCAGCATTTT
CASSLSPGSNQPQHF
>NA|TRBV10-3|TRBJ2-7|many
TGTGCCATCAGTGTTGGCAGTGCCTACGAGCAGTACTTC
CAISVGSAYEQYF
>NA|TRBV29-1|TRBJ1-4|many
TGCAGCGTTGGTCATAATGAAAAACTGTTTTTT
CSVGHNEKLFF
>TRBD1|TRBV28|TRBJ2-1|many
TGTGCCAGCAGTTTATATAGGACAGGGAGTTACAATGAGCAGTTCTTC
CASSLYRTGSYNEQFF
>TRBD2|TRBV20-1|TRBJ2-2|many
TGCAGTGCTAGAGTGGCCACTAGCGGGACCGGGGAGCTGTTTTTT
CSARVATSGTGELFF
>TRBD2|TRBV20-1|TRBJ2-3|many
TGCAGTGCTTCCGGGACTAGCGGGGATACAGATACGCAGTATTTT
CSASGTSGDTDTQYF
>TRBD1|TRBV20-1|TRBJ1-1|many
TGCAGTGCCACTAAGACAGGGGATACTGAAGCTTTCTTT
CSATKTGDTEAFF
>TRBD2|TRBV19|TRBJ2-3|many
TGTGCCAGTAGTATCATAGCGGGAGTTGGTACAGATACGCAGTATTTT
CASSIIAGVGTDTQYF
>TRBD2|TRBV29-1|TRBJ2-2|many
TGCAGCGTTGTACGGGGGGACACCGGGGAGCTGTTTTTT
CSVVRGDTGELFF
>NA|TRBV2|TRBJ2-1|many
TGTGCCAGCAAGCCCCGACAGGGAGGAAGTGGTGAGCAGTTCTTC
CASKPRQGGSGEQFF
>TRBD1|TRBV5-1|TRBJ2-1|many
TGCGCCAGCAGCATTCAGGGGGCTCCCTACAATGAGCAGTTCTTC
CASSIQGAPYNEQFF
>NA|TRBV5-1|TRBJ2-1|many
TGCGCCAGCAGCCCAGGCGAGGGAGTAAATGAGCAGTTCTTC
CASSPGEGVNEQFF
>NA|TRBV6-2/TRBV6-3|TRBJ2-2|NA
TGTGCCAGCAGTCCTCCGCCAGGTACCGGGGAGCTGTTTTTT
CASSPPPGTGELFF
>TRBD2|TRBV5-1|TRBJ2-3|many
TGCGCCAGCAGCTGGGAGGGTACGCAGTATTTT
CASSWEGTQYF
>TRBD1|TRBV7-2|TRBJ1-6|many
TGTGCCAGCCACGGCCCCAGGGGGTCACCCCTCCACTTT
CASHGPRGSPLHF
>TRBD2|TRBV7-2|TRBJ2-7|many
TGTGCCAGCAGCCCCTTTGCTAGCGGGAGCTACGAGCAGTACTTC
CASSPFASGSYEQYF
>NA|TRBV10-1|TRBJ2-3|many
TGCGCCAGCAGCGACGTAAGCACAGATACGCAGTATTTT
CASSDVSTDTQYF